This T cell receptor (beta chain) was identified during a study of blood T cell repertoires in COVID-19. CDR3 length equals 15 residues. V lost 1 base and J lost 2, with 12 bases in between. Germline lookup yields CDR1 SNHLY and CDR2 FYNNEI. Sequenced by immunoSEQ multiplex PCR; TCRdb stores in-frame clones only, minus some. The sample consists of 400,000 to 450,000 clones, 70% to 90% of them appearing once. The specimen was peripheral blood. The rearrangement uses TRBV2 and TRBJ2-7; TRBD1 might be the D (5 bases). This clonotype was sampled from a man aged 18 to 30 with COVID-19, enrolled during active disease. CDR3 DNA: TGTGCCAGCAGTGAAGAATCGGTAGGGGCCTACGAGCAGTACTTC. This translates into CASSEESVGAYEQYF.